This T cell receptor beta chain was sequenced during a study of CD8 T cells in ankylosing spondylitis. Notes on the study in general: With a CD8+ phenotype, disease-linked clones were relatively rare in peripheral blood.

This clonotype has ten or more counts. No antigen is known for it. Quantitative barcoded 5'-RACE was used to prepare TCR beta libraries. From the 5' RACE reads, TCRdb called clonotypes with MiXCR, one entry per CDR3 protein. The sample gives roughly 46,000 distinct CDR3 sequences, 4% of which show up once; approximately 4% is in the top ten. After removal of 0 bases from V and 0 bases from J, the junction contained 6 bases not matched to a gene. The germline CDR1 and CDR2 sequences are SGDLS and YYNGEE. The CDR3 consists of 17 residues. The V and J genes are TRBV9 and TRBJ1-5, with 7 bases fitting TRBD1. The source of this sequence is a female donor with ankylosing spondylitis or in good health (not recorded which). Input material: blood, either unsorted or a sorted T cell fraction (not recorded which). The CDR3 DNA sequence: TGTGCCAGCAGCGTAGATTCAGGGGGAAATAGCAATCAGCCCCAGCATTTT. This sequence encodes CASSVDSGGNSNQPQHF.